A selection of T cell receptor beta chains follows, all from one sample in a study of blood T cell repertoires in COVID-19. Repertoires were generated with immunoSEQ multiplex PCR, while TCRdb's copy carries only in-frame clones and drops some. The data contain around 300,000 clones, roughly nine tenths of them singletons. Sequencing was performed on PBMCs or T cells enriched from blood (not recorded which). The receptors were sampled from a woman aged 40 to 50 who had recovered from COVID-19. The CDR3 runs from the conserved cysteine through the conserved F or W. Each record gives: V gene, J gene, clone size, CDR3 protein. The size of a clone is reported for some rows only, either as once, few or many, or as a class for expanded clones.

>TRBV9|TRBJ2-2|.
CASSSSQRRNTGELFF
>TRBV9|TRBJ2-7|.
CASSVGGGSSSYEQYF
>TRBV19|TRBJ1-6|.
CASNLVGRANSPLHF
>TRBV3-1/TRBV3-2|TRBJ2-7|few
CASSQVGGKAYEQYF
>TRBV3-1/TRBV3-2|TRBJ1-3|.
CASSQDGGGGNTIYF
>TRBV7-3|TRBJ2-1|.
CASSLKASGRAHEQFF
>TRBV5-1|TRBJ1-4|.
CASSPNSPGQGEKLFF
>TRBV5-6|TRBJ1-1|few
CASSLRVNTEAFF
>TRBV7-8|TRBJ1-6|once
CASSLRVTYNSPLHF
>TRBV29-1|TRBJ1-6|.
CSVRGQANSPLHF
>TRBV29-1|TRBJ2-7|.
CSVFTRAGGRYEQYF
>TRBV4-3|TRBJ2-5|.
CASSQEREWETQYF
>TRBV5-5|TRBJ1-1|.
CASSAPAGIEAFF
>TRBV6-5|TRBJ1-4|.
CASSTTLGVGEKLFF
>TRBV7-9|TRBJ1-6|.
CASRPNPVGGLGAPLHF
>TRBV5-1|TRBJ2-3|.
CASSSLGASGGAWTDTQYF
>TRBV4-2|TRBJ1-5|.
CASSQDEAGNQPQHF
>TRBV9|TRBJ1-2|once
CASSEGRGSFGYTF
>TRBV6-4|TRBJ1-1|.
CASSPSPGGVGTEAFF
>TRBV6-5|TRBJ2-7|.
CASSYGTELYEQYF
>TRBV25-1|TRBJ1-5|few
CASSDSRVRGPQHF
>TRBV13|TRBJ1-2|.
CASSLEGNYGYTF
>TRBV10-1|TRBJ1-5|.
CASSPGGNQPQHF
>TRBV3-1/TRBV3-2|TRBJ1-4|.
CASSPPGQGGEKLFF
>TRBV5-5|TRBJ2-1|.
CASSFLTSYEQFF
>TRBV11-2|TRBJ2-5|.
CASSLGGTSGILETQYF
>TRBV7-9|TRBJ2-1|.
CASSPGESSYNEQFF
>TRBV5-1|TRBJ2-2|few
CASSFDIAGAKAGELFF
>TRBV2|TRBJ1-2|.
CASSPTGGKVYGYTF
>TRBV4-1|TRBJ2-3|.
CASSHSGRQGVTRTDTQYF
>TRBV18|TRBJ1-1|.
CASSPPEGPDTEAFF
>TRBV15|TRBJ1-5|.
CATSRDYNQPQHF
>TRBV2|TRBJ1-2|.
CASSVLTGRGYTF
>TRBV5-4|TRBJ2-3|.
CASSPTGTDTQYF
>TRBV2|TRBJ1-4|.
CASSSIATNEKLFF
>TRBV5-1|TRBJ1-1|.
CASSFTGSPGTEAFF
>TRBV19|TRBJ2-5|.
CASSTGLAAGLKKTQYF
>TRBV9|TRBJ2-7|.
CASSVGERRSYEQYF
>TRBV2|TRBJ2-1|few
CASSFEQGVNEQFF
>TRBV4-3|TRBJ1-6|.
CASSLDSGNRHNSPLHF
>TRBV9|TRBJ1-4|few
CASSVDLGNEKLFF
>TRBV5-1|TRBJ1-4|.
CASSPGHLEEKLFF
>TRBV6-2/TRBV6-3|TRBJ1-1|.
CASSYHPDRAGTEAFF
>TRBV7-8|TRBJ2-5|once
CASSLWQGTRETQYF
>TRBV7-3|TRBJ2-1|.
CASSLRGGSSYNEQFF
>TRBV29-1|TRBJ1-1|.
CSVEVFNTEAFF